The TCR beta chain described here comes from a study of identical twins. This clonotype was seen at least ten times. What it binds is not known. TCRdb processed the 5' RACE reads anew with MiXCR; each CDR3 protein has one entry. The table shows about 660,000 distinct CDR3 sequences, with 8.6% occurring only once. General study results and limits: For cord blood, abundant beta clonotypes had fewer insertions, unlike memory repertoires, which showed none. For out-of-frame alpha sequences shared by twins, low generation probability was in excess.

These data also featured in a second study, about yellow fever vaccine responses in identical twins.

Sequencing used PBMCs. The receptor was isolated from a woman aged 18-29 years in good health.

The CDR3 nucleotides read TGTGCCATCAGTGACTCAGGACAGGGGACAGATACGCAGTATTTT. Amino acids: CAISDSGQGTDTQYF. The chain carries TRBV10-3 and TRBJ2-3; TRBD1 matches 9 bases. The CDR3 extends over 15 amino acids. The ends lost 3 bases at V and 3 bases at J; junction bases unmatched: 4. Germline assignment: CDR1 ENHRY and CDR2 SYGVKD.